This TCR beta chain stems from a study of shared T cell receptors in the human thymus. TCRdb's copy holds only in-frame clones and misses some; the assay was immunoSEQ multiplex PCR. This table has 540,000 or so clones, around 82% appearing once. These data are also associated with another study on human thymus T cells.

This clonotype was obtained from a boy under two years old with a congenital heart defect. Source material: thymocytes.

This chain's CDR3 is CASSYSSVSNQPQHF. The CDR3 nucleotides are TGTGCCAGCAGTTACTCGTCGGTTAGCAATCAGCCCCAGCATTTT. The genes are TRBV6-5 and TRBJ1-5, with D unclear. The CDR3 contains 15 residues. CDR1 is MNHEY, CDR2 SVGAGI, per germline. V lost 0 bases to trimming and J lost 0 bases, with 6 bases between them.